Each of the 4 T cell receptor beta chains below was sequenced from the same sample in a study of shared clonotypes between healthy human individuals. Some clones are missing from TCRdb's copy, which holds only in-frame ones; the method was immunoSEQ multiplex PCR. The profile shows 2 million to 2.5 million clones, 85% to 95% of them singletons. The sample taken for sequencing was naive CD4+ T cells from PBMCs. As for subset: CD45RA+ positively selected. Source of these receptors: a young man in good health. Some clones in this sample may be carry-over from other donors' samples.

The V and J genes are TRBV5-4 and TRBJ1-2; possibly TRBD1 for D (6 bases). CDR1 and CDR2 from the germline V gene are SGHNT and YYREEE (reference sequence). V dropped 4 bases and J dropped 8 bases, with 18 bases sitting between them. The CDR3 is made up of 14 amino acids. The CDR3 here is CASSLTGSLGGYTF. The CDR3 bases are TGTGCCAGCAGCCTGACAGGATCTTTGGGAGGCTACACCTTC.

The CDR3: CATSSRRESGYTF. CDR3 nucleotides: TGTGCCACCAGCAGTAGGAGGGAGAGTGGCTACACCTTC. The V call is TRBV15, the J call TRBJ1-2; D uncertain. V lost 3 bases and J lost 7, with 12 bases in between. This CDR3 is 13 amino acids long. The germline V gene encodes CDR1 LNHNV and CDR2 YYDKDF (reference sequence).

This clone was seen once. This chain uses TRBV7-9 with TRBJ2-3, with D tentatively TRBD2 (5 bases). CDR3 length: 18 amino acids. Between the trimmed V and J ends, which lost 0 bases and 0 bases, there was a span of 16 bases. The germline CDR1 and CDR2 sequences are SEHNR and FQNEAQ (reference sequence). The CDR3 nucleotides are TGTGCCAGCAGCTTAGCGGAGGTAGGAGTGACTAGCACAGATACGCAGTATTTT. Encoded protein: CASSLAEVGVTSTDTQYF.

The chain recombines TRBV30 with TRBJ2-7; D is undetermined. The CDR3 is 11 amino acids. Trimming shortened V by 1 base and J by 7 bases, and 8 bases separated the two germline ends. CDR1 and CDR2 from the germline V gene are GTSNPN and SVGIG (reference sequence). The CDR3 DNA follows: TGTGCCTGGAGTGGGCACATGGAGCAGTACTTC. This encodes CAWSGHMEQYF.